Sequencing of this T cell receptor beta chain was carried out in a study of breast tumors, draining lymph nodes, adjacent tissues. The lymph nodes were axillary draining lymph nodes from breast cancer patients. This clonotype was counted at least ten times. Its cognate antigen is unknown. Trimming took off 2 bases at V and 1 base at J, with 8 bases between the two ends. CDR3 length: 14 amino acids. Germline V gene lookup returns CDR1 WNHNN and CDR2 SYGVQD (reference sequence). One entry per CDR3 protein, called by TCRdb with MiXCR from the multiplex PCR reads. The data hold about 130,000 distinct CDR3 sequences, with just under 20% observed a single time. Study outcomes and limitations: Tumor T cell lymph node origin was a supported hypothesis, not proven. Most tumor T cells seemingly derive from lymph node, then expand in tumor. Tumor repertoires ranked between lymph nodes and nontumor tissue in diversity, with V and J gene preferences. Compared with basal-like, luminal-like tumors shared significantly more repertoire with nontumor tissue.

The receptor was isolated from a female donor with breast cancer. Some clones in this sample may be carry-over from other donors' samples. The rearrangement uses TRBV10-1 and TRBJ2-5; possibly TRBD1 for D (6 bases). The sequenced sample was axillary lymph node tissue. In DNA form, the CDR3 reads TGCGCCAGCAGTGAGGTGGGGGCCCAAGAGACCCAGTACTTC. This gives the protein CASSEVGAQETQYF.